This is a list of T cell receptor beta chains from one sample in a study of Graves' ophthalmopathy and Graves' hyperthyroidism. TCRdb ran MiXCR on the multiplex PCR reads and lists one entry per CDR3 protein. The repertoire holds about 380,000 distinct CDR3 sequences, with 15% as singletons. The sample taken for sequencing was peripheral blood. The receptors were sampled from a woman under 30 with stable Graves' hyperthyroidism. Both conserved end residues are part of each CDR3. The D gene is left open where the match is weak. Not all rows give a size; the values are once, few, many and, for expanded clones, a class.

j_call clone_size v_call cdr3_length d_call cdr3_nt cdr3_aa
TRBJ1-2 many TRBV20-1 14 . TGCAGTGCTGCGGGACTCCCGGATCCATATGGCTACACCTTC CSAAGLPDPYGYTF
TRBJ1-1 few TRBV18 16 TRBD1 TGTGCCAGCTCACAAGAGACAGGGACAAGGTCGGTGGAAGCTTTCTTT CASSQETGTRSVEAFF
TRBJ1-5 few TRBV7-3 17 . TGTGCCAGCATCAAGCCCCCAGGGACTTATAGCAATCAGCCCCAGCATTTT CASIKPPGTYSNQPQHF
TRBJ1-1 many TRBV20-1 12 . TGCAGTGCTAGGGACATCGCTCTTGAAGCTTTCTTT CSARDIALEAFF
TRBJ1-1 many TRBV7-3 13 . TGTGCCAGCAGTCTTACAAGGAACACTGAAGCTTTCTTT CASSLTRNTEAFF
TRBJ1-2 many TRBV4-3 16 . TGCGCCAGCAGCCCTCCTTCAGGGCCCTTGGACTATGGCTACACCTTC CASSPPSGPLDYGYTF
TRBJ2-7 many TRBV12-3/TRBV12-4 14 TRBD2 TGTGCCAGCACTCTAAGCGGGGGTGCCTACGAGCAGTACTTC CASTLSGGAYEQYF
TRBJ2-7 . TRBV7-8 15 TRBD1 TGTGCCAGCAGCTTTTTGACAGGGGGTCTTTACGAGCAGTACTTC CASSFLTGGLYEQYF
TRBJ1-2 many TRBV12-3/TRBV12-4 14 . TGTGCCAGCGGGTTTAGGGGGGGAGGCTATGGCTACACCTTC CASGFRGGGYGYTF
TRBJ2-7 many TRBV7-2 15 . TGTGCCAGCAGCTTATCTGGTCAAAACTCCTACGAGCAGTACTTC CASSLSGQNSYEQYF
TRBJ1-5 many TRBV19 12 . TGTGCCACCCAGTGGGGGAATCAGCCCCAGCATTTT CATQWGNQPQHF
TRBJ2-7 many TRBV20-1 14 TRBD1 TGCAGTGCTACGGACAGGGGAGATCCCTACGAGCAGTACTTC CSATDRGDPYEQYF
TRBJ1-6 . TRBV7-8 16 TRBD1 TGTGCCAGCAGCACTCAAACAGGGGGCCTCGGTTCACCCCTCCACTTT CASSTQTGGLGSPLHF
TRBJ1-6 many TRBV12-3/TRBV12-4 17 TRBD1 TGTGCCAGCAGTCACGACAGGGGGGGCTCCTATAATTCACCCCTCCACTTT CASSHDRGGSYNSPLHF
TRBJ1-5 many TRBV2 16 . TGTGCCAGCAGTTTGGACACCCAGGGACGCAATCAGCCCCAGCATTTT CASSLDTQGRNQPQHF
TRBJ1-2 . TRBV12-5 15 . TGTGCTAGTGGTTTGGTAGCCAGCGACGTCTATGGCTACACCTTC CASGLVASDVYGYTF
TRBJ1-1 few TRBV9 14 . TGTGCCAGCAGTCCAGACAGCGGGGGGCGGGGAGCTTTCTTT CASSPDSGGRGAFF
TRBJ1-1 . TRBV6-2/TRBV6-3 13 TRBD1 TGTGCCAGCAGTCAGGAGGGGGCTGTTGAAGCTTTCTTT CASSQEGAVEAFF
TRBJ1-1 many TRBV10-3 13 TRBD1 TGTGCCACCGTGGACAGGAAGAACACTGAAGCTTTCTTT CATVDRKNTEAFF
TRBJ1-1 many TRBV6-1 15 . TGTGCCAGCAGTGTCTCTGGGGCGGGGGCTCATGAAGCTTTCTTT CASSVSGAGAHEAFF
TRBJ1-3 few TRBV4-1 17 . TGCGCCAGCAGCCAAGATCATCAGGGCCTCTCTGGAAACACCATATATTTT CASSQDHQGLSGNTIYF
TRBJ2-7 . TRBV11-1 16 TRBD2 TGTGCCAGCAGCTTAATAGGACTAGCTCTAGGCGAAGGGCAGTACTTC CASSLIGLALGEGQYF
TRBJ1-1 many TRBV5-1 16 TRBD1 TGCGCCAGCAGCTTCGGGGACAGGGCAATGAACACTGAAGCTTTCTTT CASSFGDRAMNTEAFF
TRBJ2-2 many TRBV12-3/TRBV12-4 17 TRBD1 TGTGCCAGCAGTTTTAAGCCCCGACAGGGAAGGACCGGGGAGCTGTTTTTT CASSFKPRQGRTGELFF
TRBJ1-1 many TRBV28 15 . TGTGCCAGCAGTTTAACGCGCGGGGGACACTCCGAAGCTTTCTTT CASSLTRGGHSEAFF
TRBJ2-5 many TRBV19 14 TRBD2 TGTGCCAGTAGTGAGCGGGGTCTCGAAGAGACCCAGTACTTC CASSERGLEETQYF
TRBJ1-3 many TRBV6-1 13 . TGTGCCAGCAGTGAATCAGATGGAAACACCATATATTTT CASSESDGNTIYF
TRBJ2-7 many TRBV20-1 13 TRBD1 TGCAGTGCTATGACAGGGATCGCCTACGAGCAGTACTTC CSAMTGIAYEQYF
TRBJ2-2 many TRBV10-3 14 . TGTGCCACCTCCCACCGGGCGGACACCGGGGAGCTGTTTTTT CATSHRADTGELFF
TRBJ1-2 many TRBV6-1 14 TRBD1 TGTGCCAGCAGTCCAGGGGGCGCCCTCTATGGCTACACCTTC CASSPGGALYGYTF
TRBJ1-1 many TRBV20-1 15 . TGCAGTGCACCCTACGTGGGGGGGATGAACACTGAAGCTTTCTTT CSAPYVGGMNTEAFF
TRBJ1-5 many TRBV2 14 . TGTGCCAGCAGTGGGACCTCTGGCAATCAGCCCCAGCATTTT CASSGTSGNQPQHF
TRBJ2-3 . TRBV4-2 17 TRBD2 TGTGCCAGCAGCCAAGAAGGGCGGGGGGCACGCACAGATACGCAGTATTTT CASSQEGRGARTDTQYF
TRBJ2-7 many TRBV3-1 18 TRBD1 TGTGCCAGCAGCCAAGAGGCCTCGTTAGGGACAGGCCCCTACGAGCAGTACTTC CASSQEASLGTGPYEQYF
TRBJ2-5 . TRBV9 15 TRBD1 TGTGCCAGCAGCGGGGGACAGGGGAATATCGAGACCCAGTACTTC CASSGGQGNIETQYF
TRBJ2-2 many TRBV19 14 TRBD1 TGTGCCAGTAGGCAGGGACAGGGCCCCGGGGAGCTGTTTTTT CASRQGQGPGELFF
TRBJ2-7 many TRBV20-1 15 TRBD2 TGCAGTGCGCAAAAGACTAGCGGGGGGGCCTACGAGCAGTACTTC CSAQKTSGGAYEQYF
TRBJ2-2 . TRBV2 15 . TGTGCCAGCCGACGACTGGCGGCGAACACCGGGGAGCTGTTTTTT CASRRLAANTGELFF
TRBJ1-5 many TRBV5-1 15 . TGCGCCAGCAGCTTGGGAGTGTATAGCAATCAGCCCCAGCATTTT CASSLGVYSNQPQHF
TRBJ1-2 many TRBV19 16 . TGTGCCAGTAGCGCTCCCGGGGCAGCCCTCAACTATGGCTACACCTTC CASSAPGAALNYGYTF